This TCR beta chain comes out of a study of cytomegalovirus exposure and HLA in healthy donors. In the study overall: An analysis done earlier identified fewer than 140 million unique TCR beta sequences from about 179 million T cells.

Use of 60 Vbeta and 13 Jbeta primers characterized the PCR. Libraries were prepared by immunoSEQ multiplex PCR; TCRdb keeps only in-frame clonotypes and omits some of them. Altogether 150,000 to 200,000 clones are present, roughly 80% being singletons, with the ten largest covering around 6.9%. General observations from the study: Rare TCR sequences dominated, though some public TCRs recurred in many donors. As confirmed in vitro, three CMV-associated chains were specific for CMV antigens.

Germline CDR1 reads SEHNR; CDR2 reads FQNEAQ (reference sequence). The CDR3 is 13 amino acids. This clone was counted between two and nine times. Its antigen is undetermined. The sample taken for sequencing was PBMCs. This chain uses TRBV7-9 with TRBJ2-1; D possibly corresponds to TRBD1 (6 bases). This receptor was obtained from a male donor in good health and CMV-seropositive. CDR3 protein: CSVAGQTGNEQFF. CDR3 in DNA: TGTTCCGTCGCGGGCCAAACAGGGAATGAGCAGTTCTTC.